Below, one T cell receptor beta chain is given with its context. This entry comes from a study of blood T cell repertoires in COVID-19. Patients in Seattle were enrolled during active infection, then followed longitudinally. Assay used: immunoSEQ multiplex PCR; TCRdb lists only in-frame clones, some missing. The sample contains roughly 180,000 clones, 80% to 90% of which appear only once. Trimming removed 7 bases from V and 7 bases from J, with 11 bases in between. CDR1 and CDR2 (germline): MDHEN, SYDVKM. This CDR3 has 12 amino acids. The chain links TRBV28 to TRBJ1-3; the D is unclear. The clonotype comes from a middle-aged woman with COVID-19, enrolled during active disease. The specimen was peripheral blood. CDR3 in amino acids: CASKGVGNTIYF. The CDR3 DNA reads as TGTGCCAGCAAAGGAGTGGGTAACACCATATATTTT.